The TCR beta chain under discussion was sequenced for a study of T cells expressing NK-cell markers. Whole-study results and caveats: In about 6 donors, dominant CD3+CD56+NKG2C+ clonotypes ranked among the top 10 CD8+ clonotypes. Dominance of the CD3+CD56-NKG2C+ fraction by these clonotypes also held in several donors.

Researchers built TCR beta cDNA using 5'RACE template switching with UMIs. TCRdb reworked the 5' RACE reads into one entry per CDR3 protein, no DNA. The clone table shows around 280,000 distinct CDR3 sequences, with the ten largest holding around 0.37%. On this clonotype itself: The antigen is unknown.

The receptor was isolated from a man aged 18 to 30 in good health. Sequenced material: blood T cells: a sorted CD56 or NKG2C T cell subset, CD4+ or CD8+ T cells, or bulk PBMC T cells (not recorded which).

The CDR3 loop is CATGTGAYNEQFF. This sequence joins TRBV10-1 and TRBJ2-1; there is no DNA to check the TCRdb D call of TRBD1. Germline assignment: CDR1 WNHNN and CDR2 SYGVQD (reference sequence). The CDR3 covers 13 residues.